Sequencing of this T cell receptor (beta chain) was carried out in a study of blood T cell repertoires in COVID-19. Sequencing was performed with immunoSEQ multiplex PCR; in TCRdb, only in-frame clones are kept and a portion is missing. Found here are about 140,000 clones, about four fifths of them singletons; the top ten hold 3% to 5%. V gave up 2 bases and J gave up 0 bases; unmatched junction bases: 7. The CDR3 sequence is 17 residues long. CDR1 and CDR2 (germline): LGHNA, YNFKEQ. The sequence was collected from a woman aged 55-70 years with acute or convalescent COVID-19. The rearrangement links TRBV4-2 to TRBJ2-1; TRBD2 matches 7 bases. The sequenced sample consisted of peripheral blood. The CDR3 DNA reads TGTGCCAGCAGCCAAAAAGGTGCTAGCGGCTCCTACAATGAGCAGTTCTTC. Translating gives CASSQKGASGSYNEQFF.